Listed here is a single T cell receptor beta chain. Its antigen is still unknown. One junction end does not reproduce the germline sequence, and a read error may be involved. This sample stems from a study of graft-versus-host responses after intestinal transplantation. Study background: Recipients had transplants, and these were multivisceral, liver-intestinal, or isolated intestinal. Anti-thymocyte globulin induction, then tacrolimus and steroids for about three years, went to all recipients. General study results and limits: HvG clone declines early post-transplant were associated with peak circulating GvH levels.

Germline V gives CDR1 MDHEN, CDR2 SYDVKM. This CDR3 has 16 residues. The method was immunoSEQ multiplex PCR; TCRdb's version includes in-frame clones alone and lacks a portion of them. The sample holds around 9,500 clones, approximately 88% seen once. This specimen consisted of PBMCs, obtained 240 to 250 days after intestinal transplant. This TCR came from a human patient who received an intestinal transplant, so some T cells may come from the graft donor. The chain recombines TRBV28 with TRBJ2-2; TRBD2 matches 13 bases. The CDR3 DNA follows: TGTGCCAGCAGTCCGGGGACTAGCGGGAACGCCGGGGAGCTGTTTTTT. Its protein product is CASSPGTSGNAGELFF. The full variable domain, rest sourced from reference TRBV28 and TRBJ2-2, is DVKVTQSSRYLVKRTGEKVFLECVQDMDHENMFWYRQDPGLGLRLIYFSYDVKMKEKGDIPEGYSVSREKKERFSLILESASTNQTSMYLCASSPGTSGNAGELFFGEGSRLTVL.